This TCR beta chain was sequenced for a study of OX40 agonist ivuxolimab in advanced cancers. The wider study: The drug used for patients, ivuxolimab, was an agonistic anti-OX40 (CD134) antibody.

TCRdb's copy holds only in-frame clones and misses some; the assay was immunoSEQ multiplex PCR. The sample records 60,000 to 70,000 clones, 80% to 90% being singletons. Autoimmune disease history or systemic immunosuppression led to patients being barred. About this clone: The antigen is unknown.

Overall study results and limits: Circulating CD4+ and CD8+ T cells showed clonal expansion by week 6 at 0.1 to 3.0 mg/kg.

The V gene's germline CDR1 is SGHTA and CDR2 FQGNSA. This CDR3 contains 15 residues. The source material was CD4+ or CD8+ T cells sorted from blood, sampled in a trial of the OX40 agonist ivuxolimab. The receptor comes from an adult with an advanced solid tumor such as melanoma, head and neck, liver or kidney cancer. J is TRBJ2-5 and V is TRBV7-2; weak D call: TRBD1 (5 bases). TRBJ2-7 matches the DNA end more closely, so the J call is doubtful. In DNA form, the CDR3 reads TGTGCCAGCAGCTTGGGGTCAGGGAACCCCTACGAGCAGTACTTC. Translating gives CASSLGSGNPYEQYF.